The 32 T cell receptor beta chains presented below share a single source sample, sequenced in a study of blood T cell repertoires in COVID-19. Profiling relied on immunoSEQ multiplex PCR, and the TCRdb table lists in-frame clones only, not all of them. The profile shows 100,000 to 150,000 clones, around 80% of them singletons. The source material was peripheral blood. The receptors originated from a man aged 55-75 years with active or convalescent COVID-19.

This clone was counted only a few times. This rearrangement joins TRBV6-5 to TRBJ1-5, with TRBD1 identical over 7 bases. With V trimmed by 2 bases and J by 6 bases, 10 bases remained unmatched. CDR1 is MNHEY, CDR2 SVGAGI, per germline. This CDR3 contains 16 residues. CDR3 residues: CASSYEGTVSSQPQHF. The CDR3 region has the DNA TGTGCCAGCAGTTACGAAGGGACAGTTTCAAGTCAGCCCCAGCATTTT.

V usage is TRBV28 and J usage is TRBJ2-7, with 10 positions matching TRBD1. The ends lost 5 bases at V and 4 bases at J; junction bases unmatched: 14. Germline values: CDR1 MDHEN, CDR2 SYDVKM. This CDR3 is 17 amino acids long. The CDR3 coding sequence is TGTGCCAGCAGTCTCCAATCCGGGACAGGGGACCTGTACGAGCAGTACTTC. Protein product: CASSLQSGTGDLYEQYF.

V gene TRBV29-1 combines with J gene TRBJ2-2; 14 bases align to TRBD2. The CDR3 runs 18 residues. J gave up 4 bases and V 3 bases, and 10 bases lay outside the gene matches. Germline V gene sequence: CDR1 SQVTM, CDR2 ANQGSEA. CDR3 sequence (DNA): TGCAGCGTTGATGCCTCCCGACTAGCGGGAGGGCCCACCGGGGAGCTGTTTTTT. Amino acids: CSVDASRLAGGPTGELFF.

The chain is built from TRBV19 and TRBJ1-1; 7 bases are shared with TRBD1. This CDR3 is built from 14 residues. Germline assignment: CDR1 LNHDA and CDR2 SQIVND (reference sequence). Unmatched junction bases numbered 9, after V lost 9 bases and J lost 2 bases. The CDR3 bases are TGTGCCAGCCCCCCGACAGGGCGCAACACTGAAGCTTTCTTT. Encoded protein: CASPPTGRNTEAFF.

The gene calls are TRBV13 and TRBJ1-4; a possible D gene is TRBD1 (6 bases). The V and J ends lost 5 bases and 8 bases respectively, with 15 bases between them. This CDR3 region has 14 residues. Per germline, CDR1 PRHDT and CDR2 FYEKMQ (reference sequence). The CDR3 reads CASSLRQEREKLFF. In DNA form, the CDR3 reads TGTGCCAGCAGCCTTCGACAGGAAAGGGAAAAACTGTTTTTT.

The gene calls are TRBV7-2 and TRBJ1-5, with D tentatively TRBD1 (6 bases). The CDR3 consists of 13 residues. Germline CDR1 reads SGHTA; CDR2 reads FQGNSA. V lost 2 bases and J lost 6, with 8 bases in between. The CDR3 sequence is CASSLQGSQPQHF. The CDR3 bases are TGTGCCAGCAGCTTACAGGGGTCTCAGCCCCAGCATTTT.

This chain uses TRBV10-3 with TRBJ2-7, with 9 bases matching TRBD1. The V gene's germline CDR1 is ENHRY and CDR2 SYGVKD. The length of the CDR3 is 14 residues. V shed 7 bases, J shed 5 bases, and the junction held 9 bases outside the gene matches. CDR3 nucleotides: TGTGCCATCACAGGGACAGGGCTGTCCGACGAGCAGTACTTC. Its translation: CAITGTGLSDEQYF.

The gene calls are TRBV5-6 and TRBJ2-7, with a possible D match to TRBD1 (5 bases). Germline V gene data show CDR1 as SGHDT and CDR2 as YYEEEE. The V gene lost 1 base and the J gene lost 2 bases, with 16 bases spanning the gap. This CDR3 contains 16 residues. The chain's CDR3 is CASSLPRTNGPYEQYF. CDR3 nucleotides: TGTGCCAGCAGCTTGCCCCGGACAAATGGCCCCTACGAGCAGTACTTC.

This clone was recorded only once. J is TRBJ2-2 and V is TRBV9, with 8 bases matching TRBD2. V shed 4 bases, J shed 6 bases, and the junction held 17 bases outside the gene matches. The CDR3 sequence is 18 residues long. The germline CDR1 and CDR2 sequences are SGDLS and YYNGEE. In DNA, the CDR3 is TGTGCCAGCAGCCACTGGGCGGGAGGTGGAAGTATCGCCGGGGAGCTGTTTTTT. Encoded protein: CASSHWAGGGSIAGELFF. Looking up the rest from reference TRBV9 and TRBJ2-2 gives the full variable domain: DSGVTQTPKHLITATGQRVTLRCSPRSGDLSVYWYQQSLDQGLQFLIQYYNGEERAKGNILERFSAQQFPDLHSELNLSSLELGDSALYFCASSHWAGGGSIAGELFFGEGSRLTVL.

The J gene is TRBJ2-7, the V gene TRBV7-2; the match to TRBD2 covers 7 bases. With V trimmed by 1 base and J by 6 bases, 6 bases remained unmatched. The CDR3 runs to 14 residues. Germline V gives CDR1 SGHTA, CDR2 FQGNSA. The CDR3 here is CASSLVGGISEQYF. In nucleotides, the CDR3 is TGTGCCAGCAGCTTAGTGGGGGGGATCTCCGAGCAGTACTTC. The full variable domain, with the rest looked up from reference TRBV7-2 and TRBJ2-7, is GAGVSQSPSNKVTEKGKDVELRCDPISGHTALYWYRQSLGQGLEFLIYFQGNSAPDKSGLPSDRFSAERTGGSVSTLTIQRTQQEDSAVYLCASSLVGGISEQYFGPGTRLTVT.

This clone has more than one count but fewer than ten. The rearrangement uses TRBV5-4 and TRBJ1-2; 12 bases align to TRBD1. CDR1 SGHNT and CDR2 YYREEE come from the germline V gene (reference sequence). CDR3 length equals 17 residues. The J segment lost 1 base and the V segment lost 0 bases, leaving 4 bases of the junction unmatched. Written as DNA, the CDR3 is TGTGCCAGCAGCTTGGGGGACAGGGGGCTCGATAACTATGGCTACACCTTC. It specifies CASSLGDRGLDNYGYTF.

In its sample, this clone was seen a few times. The rearrangement joins TRBV2 to TRBJ1-1; D call uncertain. V gave up 6 bases and J gave up 0 bases, with 14 bases separating them. From germline, CDR1 is SNHLY and CDR2 FYNNEI. This CDR3 is built from 15 residues. This CDR3 reads CASRAGRELNTEAFF. Written as DNA, the CDR3 is TGTGCCAGCAGGGCGGGAAGGGAGCTGAACACTGAAGCTTTCTTT.

The chain recombines TRBV4-1 with TRBJ2-2; TRBD2 aligns across 9 bases. The CDR3 sequence is 18 residues long. The J segment lost 1 base and the V segment lost 0 bases, leaving 6 bases of the junction unmatched. The germline V gene has CDR1 MGHRA and CDR2 YSYEKL. The DNA of the CDR3 is TGCGCCAGCAGCCAAGATCAGCCTAGCGGGGTGAACACCGGGGAGCTGTTTTTT. Translating gives CASSQDQPSGVNTGELFF.

J is TRBJ2-1 and V is TRBV19, with 9 bases identical to TRBD2. The CDR3 contains 15 residues. After removal of 1 base from V and 7 bases from J, the junction contained 5 bases not matched to a gene. The germline gives CDR1 LNHDA, CDR2 SQIVND (reference sequence). The chain's CDR3 is CASSIGASGKNEQFF. For the CDR3, the DNA is TGTGCCAGTAGTATAGGGGCTAGCGGGAAAAATGAGCAGTTCTTC.

The chain combines TRBV30 with TRBJ1-1; D ambiguous. The V end lost 1 base, the J end lost 8 bases, and 14 bases lay between the germline ends. This CDR3 has 13 amino acids. Germline CDR1 is GTSNPN and CDR2 is SVGIG (reference sequence). This CDR3 reads CAWSEVRGAEAFF. The CDR3 DNA is TGTGCCTGGAGTGAGGTGAGAGGCGCGGAAGCTTTCTTT.

The V gene is TRBV5-6, the J gene TRBJ2-5, with 10 bases that match TRBD1. The V gene end was trimmed by 4 bases and the J gene end by 5 bases; junction bases not matched to a gene: 8. CDR1 is SGHDT, CDR2 YYEEEE, per germline. CDR3 size: 15 residues. The CDR3 DNA follows: TGTGCCAGCAGCATGCCGGGGACAGGGGCGGAGACCCAGTACTTC. This translates into CASSMPGTGAETQYF.

This chain joins TRBV11-2 and TRBJ2-2; 10 bases fit TRBD2. This CDR3 comprises 16 residues. The germline V gene has CDR1 SGHAT and CDR2 FQNNGV. The J segment lost 6 bases and the V segment lost 5 bases, leaving 9 bases of the junction unmatched. The CDR3 is CASSPASGGVAGELFF. CDR3 nucleotides: TGTGCCAGCAGCCCAGCTAGCGGGGGTGTGGCCGGGGAGCTGTTTTTT.

The chain couples TRBV9 to TRBJ2-3; D is possibly TRBD1 (7 bases). The CDR3 is made up of 15 amino acids. Deletions cut 0 bases from V and 6 bases from J, with 14 bases between. CDR1 is SGDLS, CDR2 YYNGEE, per germline. CDR3 amino acids: CASSVGPGGQDTQYF. CDR3 nucleotide sequence: TGTGCCAGCAGCGTAGGGCCAGGGGGGCAGGATACGCAGTATTTT.

This chain connects TRBV5-6 to TRBJ1-3; the D is unclear. The CDR3 totals 17 residues. Germline V gene data show CDR1 as SGHDT and CDR2 as YYEEEE. The V end lost 1 base, the J end lost 0 bases, and 14 bases lay between the germline ends. CDR3 protein: CASSLPFSGVSGNTIYF. In DNA, the CDR3 is TGTGCCAGCAGCTTGCCATTTTCCGGGGTCTCTGGAAACACCATATATTTT.

The chain recombines TRBV6-5 with TRBJ1-2; 7 bases match TRBD1. From germline, CDR1 is MNHEY and CDR2 SVGAGI. The CDR3 length is 14 residues. V lost 0 bases to trimming and J lost 4 bases; unmatched junction nucleotides: 2. As DNA, the CDR3 is TGTGCCAGCAGTTACTCCGGACAGGCCTATGGCTACACCTTC. As protein: CASSYSGQAYGYTF.

This chain links TRBV7-2 with TRBJ1-1; the match to TRBD1 covers 8 bases. Trimming removed 2 bases from V and 7 bases from J; junction bases left unmatched: 6. Germline V CDR1 and CDR2: SGHTA, FQGNSA. The CDR3 contains 14 residues. DNA of the CDR3: TGTGCCAGCAGCTTAAGACAGGGGTGGGGTGAAGCTTTCTTT. This encodes CASSLRQGWGEAFF.

J is TRBJ1-3 and V is TRBV5-4, with 7 bases aligning to TRBD1. The CDR3 contains 14 residues. Germline V gene sequence: CDR1 SGHNT, CDR2 YYREEE (reference sequence). Trimming removed 7 bases from V and 1 base from J; junction bases left unmatched: 5. The chain's CDR3 is CASHRTGSGNTIYF. In DNA form, the CDR3 reads TGTGCCAGCCACCGGACAGGTTCTGGAAACACCATATATTTT.

The chain carries TRBV14 and TRBJ2-2, with D hard to call. The V end lost 0 bases, the J end lost 4 bases, and 9 bases lay between the germline ends. CDR1 is SGHDN and CDR2 is FVKESK in the germline V gene. CDR3 length: 15 amino acids. The CDR3 region has the DNA TGTGCCAGCAGCCAAGATCTCCCCGGCACCGGGGAGCTGTTTTTT. Translated, it gives CASSQDLPGTGELFF.

The V and J genes are TRBV7-2 and TRBJ2-1, with 11 nucleotides matching TRBD2. The length of the CDR3 is 15 residues. V lost 6 bases, J lost 7 bases, and 8 bases stayed unmatched. Per germline, CDR1 SGHTA and CDR2 FQGNSA. CDR3 region: CASRMGLAADNEQFF. The DNA of the CDR3 is TGTGCCAGCAGGATGGGACTAGCGGCCGATAATGAGCAGTTCTTC.

This rearrangement joins TRBV11-3 to TRBJ2-1; D is undetermined. Germline values: CDR1 SGHNT, CDR2 YENEEA. CDR3 size: 11 residues. Trimming shortened V by 4 bases and J by 7 bases, and 5 bases separated the two germline ends. DNA for the CDR3: TGTGCCAGCAGCTCTTTAAATGAGCAGTTCTTC. Protein sequence: CASSSLNEQFF. The variable domain in full, with the rest retrieved from reference TRBV11-3 and TRBJ2-1, is EAGVVQSPRYKIIEKKQPVAFWCNPISGHNTLYWYLQNLGQGPELLIRYENEEAVDDSQLPKDRFSAERLKGVDSTLKIQPAELGDSAVYLCASSSLNEQFFGPGTRLTVL.

Only a few counts were recorded for this clone. The V and J genes are TRBV10-3 and TRBJ1-5; the D gene is possibly TRBD1 (5 bases). The CDR3 length is 15 residues. Trimming took 6 bases from V and 2 from J, leaving 14 bases between them. Germline V CDR1 and CDR2: ENHRY, SYGVKD. In nucleotides, the CDR3 is TGTGCCATCAGCTTAACGGGGGAAGGCAATCAGCCCCAGCATTTT. This encodes CAISLTGEGNQPQHF.

The chain carries TRBV25-1 and TRBJ2-1; D possibly corresponds to TRBD1 (6 bases). Trimming removed 8 bases from V and 3 bases from J, with 17 bases in between. CDR3 size: 15 residues. The germline V gene encodes CDR1 MGHDK and CDR2 SYGVNS. The DNA for the CDR3 is TGTGCCAGCCTTGGACAGCTTTCTTTCTACAATGAGCAGTTCTTC. Translating gives CASLGQLSFYNEQFF.

The V gene is TRBV6-5, the J gene TRBJ2-7; 7 nucleotides line up with TRBD1. This CDR3 is built from 14 residues. V lost 7 bases to trimming and J lost 0 bases; unmatched junction nucleotides: 6. In germline, CDR1 is MNHEY, CDR2 SVGAGI. CDR3 DNA sequence: TGTGCCAGCAACCGGGACAGCTACTCCTACGAGCAGTACTTC. Encoded protein: CASNRDSYSYEQYF.

The V gene is TRBV19, the J gene TRBJ2-2, with 7 bases lining up with TRBD2. This CDR3 is 16 amino acids long. The germline CDR1 and CDR2 sequences are LNHDA and SQIVND (reference sequence). Trimming took 5 bases from V and 5 from J; bases not matched to a gene: 11. The DNA of the CDR3 is TGTGCCAGTAGTCCTGGTTTCGGGAGGAGGACCGGGGAGCTGTTTTTT. Translation gives CASSPGFGRRTGELFF. The whole variable domain, filled in from reference TRBV19 and TRBJ2-2, reads DGGITQSPKYLFRKEGQNVTLSCEQNLNHDAMYWYRQDPGQGLRLIYYSQIVNDFQKGDIAEGYSVSREKKESFPLTVTSAQKNPTAFYLCASSPGFGRRTGELFFGEGSRLTVL.

As for this clone: This specimen includes other DNA sequences encoding the same CDR3. This chain joins TRBV27 and TRBJ1-6; D gene ambiguous. The V end lost 2 bases, the J end lost 11 bases, and 10 bases lay between the germline ends. The germline gives CDR1 MNHEY, CDR2 SMNVEV (reference sequence). This CDR3 contains 13 residues. CDR3 in DNA: TGTGCCAGCAGTTTAACCAGGTTGGCACCCCTCCACTTT. Encoded protein: CASSLTRLAPLHF.

The chain combines TRBV10-3 with TRBJ2-7; TRBD2 aligns across 13 bases. Germline V gene sequence: CDR1 ENHRY, CDR2 SYGVKD. The CDR3 has 16 amino acids. J was trimmed by 0 bases and V by 4 bases; bases with no gene match: 3. The CDR3 region is CAISGTSGSNSYEQYF. The CDR3 coding sequence is TGTGCCATCAGTGGGACTAGCGGGAGTAACTCCTACGAGCAGTACTTC.

J is TRBJ1-3 and V is TRBV3-1 (or the pseudogene TRBV3-2), with unresolved D. Germline lookup yields CDR1 LGHDT and CDR2 YNNKEL (reference sequence). V lost 0 bases, J lost 2 bases, and 8 bases lay in between. This CDR3 comprises 15 residues. In DNA form, the CDR3 reads TGTGCCAGCAGCCAAGATGAGGCGGCTGGAAACACCATATATTTT. Its translation: CASSQDEAAGNTIYF.